This paragraph covers one T cell receptor beta chain sequence. TCRdb's table, derived via immunoSEQ multiplex PCR, lists solely in-frame clones and lacks some. This table has around 140,000 clones, 78% appearing once. The data are from a study of blood T cell repertoires in COVID-19. The ends were cut back, 4 bases at V and 13 bases at J, with 13 bases in the middle. The CDR3 consists of 12 residues. The V call is TRBV12-3 or TRBV12-4, the J call TRBJ1-4; a weak D match, TRBD1 (5 bases). The sequence was collected from a woman aged 55-70 years with acute or convalescent COVID-19. The sequenced material came from peripheral blood. CDR3: CASSYSLGALFF. CDR3 in DNA: TGTGCCAGCAGTTATTCCCTTGGGGCACTGTTTTTT.